The T cell receptor (beta chain) described here comes from a study of read filtering for tumor transcriptome and immune sequencing. Study in general: Among patients, around 18 were male and around 15 female, aged roughly 47 to 90 (mean about 69).

This clonotype was seen at least ten times. The antigen remains unidentified. Germline CDR1 is SQVTM and CDR2 is ANQGSEA. V was pared by 2 bases and J by 7 bases, with 11 bases of the junction left unmatched. CDR3 length: 16 residues. From approximately 400 ng of RNA, a library with molecular barcoded alpha/delta and beta/gamma adaptors was made. TCRdb reanalysed the reads using MiXCR and keeps one entry per CDR3 protein. Among 42,000 or so distinct CDR3 sequences, around an eighth were seen once, and the ten largest hold about 30%. General study findings and limits: Correlation between methods rose after single-read clonotypes were removed.

Sampling of bone marrow took place during active disease in every patient. The sequencing sample was made of a population of CD138-negative cells sorted from bone marrow. This chain connects TRBV29-1 to TRBJ2-1; 10 bases are shared with TRBD2. The clonotype was recovered from a donor aged 40 or older with multiple myeloma. CDR3 DNA sequence: TGCAGCGTTGAATTGGTAGCGGGAGGATCAGTTAATGAGCAGTTCTTC. This encodes CSVELVAGGSVNEQFF.